These 21 T cell receptor beta chains were sequenced from one sample in a study of CD8 T cells in ankylosing spondylitis. Via MiXCR, TCRdb re-called the 5' RACE reads, giving one row per CDR3 protein. Of 290,000 or so distinct CDR3 sequences in the sample, about a fifth were seen once. The sample consisted of blood, either unsorted or a sorted T cell fraction (not recorded which). Source of these receptors: a female donor with ankylosing spondylitis or in good health (not recorded which).

In this sample, this clonotype turned up many times. The chain is built from TRBV6-2 or TRBV6-3 and TRBJ2-1; 8 nucleotides match TRBD1. Trimming took 5 bases from V and 12 from J; bases not matched to a gene: 3. Germline-derived CDR1 and CDR2 are MNHEY and SVGEGT. This CDR3 is 11 amino acids long. The CDR3 DNA reads TGTGCCAGCAGTCAAGGGACAGGGCAGTTCTTC. Translating gives CASSQGTGQFF.

This clonotype was seen only a few times. J is TRBJ2-7 and V is TRBV25-1, with 10 bases aligning to TRBD2. This CDR3 is 17 amino acids long. CDR1 and CDR2 from the germline V gene are MGHDK and SYGVNS. V dropped 2 bases and J dropped 1; count of bases not matched to a gene: 8. The CDR3 reads CASSEPGLARLSYEQYF. CDR3 nucleotide sequence: TGTGCCAGCAGTGAACCGGGACTAGCGAGATTATCCTACGAGCAGTACTTC.

This clonotype was recorded a few times. The CDR3 DNA sequence: TGTGCCAGCAGCTTGGCCGGACTAGCGGGTTACAATGAGCAGTTCTTC. Encoded protein: CASSLAGLAGYNEQFF. The rearrangement joins TRBV5-6 to TRBJ2-1, with 11 bases lining up with TRBD2. Germline lookup yields CDR1 SGHDT and CDR2 YYEEEE. V shed 0 bases, J shed 4 bases, and the junction held 3 bases outside the gene matches. The CDR3 covers 16 residues.

The chain combines TRBV29-1 with TRBJ2-7; D is unclear. The CDR3 contains 14 residues. Trimming shortened V by 4 bases and J by 5 bases, and 18 bases separated the two germline ends. Per the germline V gene, CDR1 is SQVTM and CDR2 is ANQGSEA. The CDR3 coding sequence is TGCAGCGTTGTGGTCGGGCCCAAAGAGAACGAGCAGTACTTC. It is translated as CSVVVGPKENEQYF.

The chain links TRBV23-1 to TRBJ2-1; 7 nucleotides match TRBD1. TRBV23-1 is an open reading frame, and its role is uncertain. Unmatched junction bases numbered 13, after V lost 4 bases and J lost 7 bases. This CDR3 spans 16 amino acids. CDR3: CASSRRGLWYRNEQFF. The CDR3 nucleotides read TGCGCCAGCAGTCGAAGGGGGCTATGGTACAGGAATGAGCAGTTCTTC.

This clonotype appeared a few times. V and J are TRBV5-1 and TRBJ1-1; D unclear. CDR3 length: 12 residues. The V gene's germline CDR1 is SGHRS and CDR2 YFSETQ. V shed 0 bases and J shed 7 bases, with 7 bases lying between them. CDR3 nucleotides: TGCGCCAGCAGCTTGGAGAGGCATGAAGCTTTCTTT. Its translation is CASSLERHEAFF. The entire variable domain, with the rest obtained from reference TRBV5-1 and TRBJ1-1, is as follows: KAGVTQTPRYLIKTRGQQVTLSCSPISGHRSVSWYQQTPGQGLQFLFEYFSETQRNKGNFPGRFSGRQFSNSRSEMNVSTLELGDSALYLCASSLERHEAFFGQGTRLTVV.

Only a few counts were recorded for this clonotype. The chain is built from TRBV9 and TRBJ2-7; a weak D match, TRBD1 (7 bases). Trimming removed 1 base from V and 2 bases from J, with 13 bases in between. Germline lookup yields CDR1 SGDLS and CDR2 YYNGEE. This CDR3 contains 15 residues. Here the CDR3 reads CASSVRRDRAYEQYF. CDR3 sequence (DNA): TGTGCCAGCAGCGTACGGCGGGACAGAGCCTACGAGCAGTACTTC.

This clonotype was seen more than once but under ten times. The chain is built from TRBV30 and TRBJ1-1; D gene ambiguous. Germline assignment: CDR1 GTSNPN and CDR2 SVGIG (reference sequence). Trimming took 3 bases from V and 7 from J, leaving 15 bases between them. This CDR3 is 13 amino acids long. The CDR3, as DNA: TGTGCCTGGAGACCCAACTCCGCGGGTGAAGCTTTCTTT. Translating gives CAWRPNSAGEAFF.

This clonotype was found a few times. This chain connects TRBV20-1 to TRBJ1-2; D might be TRBD1 (5 bases). V gave up 5 bases and J gave up 3 bases, with 13 bases separating them. Germline V gene sequence: CDR1 DFQATT, CDR2 SNEGSKA (reference sequence). This CDR3 spans 13 amino acids. CDR3 sequence reads: CSAPRAGDYGYTF. DNA for the CDR3: TGCAGTGCTCCCAGGGCTGGTGACTATGGCTACACCTTC.

This rearrangement joins TRBV5-1 to TRBJ1-1; D is undetermined. V lost 2 bases and J lost 0, with 8 bases in between. The CDR3 runs 14 residues. Germline lookup yields CDR1 SGHRS and CDR2 YFSETQ. The CDR3 bases are TGCGCCAGCAGCTTCGGCCAAGTGAACACTGAAGCTTTCTTT. Translating gives CASSFGQVNTEAFF.

The CDR3 region has the DNA TGTGCCAGCAGTCTCAGGGGGCGACGCAATCAGCCCCAGCATTTT. Amino acid sequence: CASSLRGRRNQPQHF. The chain has TRBV12-3 or TRBV12-4 and TRBJ1-5; 8 positions match TRBD1. V lost 5 bases to trimming and J lost 2 bases; unmatched junction nucleotides: 5. This CDR3 region has 15 residues.

The chain couples TRBV6-1 to TRBJ2-7; 13 nucleotides match TRBD2. Germline V gene lookup returns CDR1 MNHNS and CDR2 SASEGT. Trimming took 6 bases from V and 0 from J; bases not matched to a gene: 11. This CDR3 has 18 amino acids. The CDR3 DNA is TGTGCCAGCAGCCAGACTAGCGGGAGGTCCCGGGGCTCCTACGAGCAGTACTTC. Translating it yields CASSQTSGRSRGSYEQYF.

This clonotype was picked up many times. J is TRBJ1-1 and V is TRBV29-1; D is ambiguous. This CDR3 spans 13 amino acids. Trimming shortened V by 4 bases and J by 6 bases, and 15 bases separated the two germline ends. Germline loops: CDR1 SQVTM, CDR2 ANQGSEA. The CDR3 DNA follows: TGCAGCGTTGGCGGAGGGTCGTCGGCTGAAGCTTTCTTT. Protein: CSVGGGSSAEAFF.

This clonotype was counted at least ten times. This rearrangement joins TRBV10-3 to TRBJ2-5; TRBD2 matches 9 bases. Germline CDR1 and CDR2: ENHRY and SYGVKD. J gave up 3 bases and V 11 bases, and 10 bases lay outside the gene matches. The CDR3 is 14 residues long. The CDR3 loop reads CALSGSGREETQYF. DNA for the CDR3: TGTGCCCTCTCTGGTAGCGGGAGAGAAGAGACCCAGTACTTC.

This clonotype was observed a few times. The CDR3 nucleotides read TGCGCCAGCATGGACTTCTACTACGAGCAGTACTTC. As protein: CASMDFYYEQYF. V usage is TRBV10-2 and J usage is TRBJ2-7, with a possible D match to TRBD2 (5 bases). Trimming removed 7 bases from V and 3 bases from J, with 10 bases in between. The CDR3 sequence is 12 residues long. Germline loops: CDR1 WSHSY, CDR2 SAAADI.

The chain uses TRBV20-1 and TRBJ2-1, with D maybe TRBD2 (5 bases). The CDR3 covers 13 residues. The germline gives CDR1 DFQATT, CDR2 SNEGSKA (reference sequence). V was pared by 6 bases and J by 10 bases, with 19 bases between. This chain's CDR3 is CSAQGLGGWEQFF. The DNA for the CDR3 is TGCAGTGCCCAAGGGCTCGGAGGATGGGAGCAGTTCTTC.

This clonotype came up a few times. V usage is TRBV6-1 and J usage is TRBJ2-5; D assignment may be TRBD1 or TRBD2 (5 bases each). Germline V gives CDR1 MNHNS, CDR2 SASEGT. The V and J ends lost 1 base and 4 bases respectively, with 19 bases between them. The CDR3 has 17 amino acids. DNA for the CDR3: TGTGCCAGCAGTGAAGGGTGGGGGTCCCGGAAAGGAGAGACCCAGTACTTC. Translation gives CASSEGWGSRKGETQYF.

V is TRBV5-6 and J is TRBJ2-5; 9 positions match TRBD1. Germline loops: CDR1 SGHDT, CDR2 YYEEEE. The CDR3 runs 14 residues. With 7 bases clipped from V and 4 bases from J, the junction kept 8 bases outside the gene matches. CDR3 loop: CASGIQGAGETQYF. Here the CDR3 DNA reads TGTGCCAGCGGCATACAGGGGGCTGGAGAGACCCAGTACTTC.

The chain is built from TRBV20-1 and TRBJ1-2; D call uncertain. V lost 3 bases, J lost 3 bases, and 11 bases lay in between. The germline CDR1 and CDR2 sequences are DFQATT and SNEGSKA (reference sequence). The CDR3 extends over 13 amino acids. The CDR3 sequence is CSASWQTDYGYTF. Here the CDR3 DNA reads TGCAGTGCTAGCTGGCAGACCGACTATGGCTACACCTTC.

The chain couples TRBV20-1 to TRBJ2-5; tentative D call: TRBD1 (6 bases). The germline gives CDR1 DFQATT, CDR2 SNEGSKA (reference sequence). CDR3 length: 12 amino acids. V lost 7 bases and J 5 bases, leaving 14 bases between the germline ends. The chain's CDR3 is CSVRGIGETQYF. In DNA form, the CDR3 reads TGCAGTGTGAGGGGGATAGGGGAGACCCAGTACTTC.

J is TRBJ2-2 and V is TRBV24-1; 8 bases match TRBD2. Germline CDR1 and CDR2: KGHDR and SFDVKD. The CDR3 runs 13 residues. V trimming: 7 bases; J trimming: 4 bases; junction bases outside the gene matches: 1. The DNA of the CDR3 is TGTGCCACCAGGGGGACTAGCACCGGGGAGCTGTTTTTT. Protein product: CATRGTSTGELFF.